Listed below are T cell receptor beta chains from one sample, sequenced in a study of blood T cells in healthy people across ages. TCRdb reprocessed the 5' RACE reads via MiXCR and lists one record per CDR3 protein. The sample yields about 640,000 distinct CDR3 sequences, approximately 30% seen once. Sequenced: blood. The receptors derive from a woman older than 75 in good health. The CDR3 runs from the conserved cysteine through the conserved F or W. A D gene is named only where the DNA matches it firmly. Where a row states a size, it is once, few, many or the class of an expanded clone; other rows omit it.

j_call v_call d_call clone_size cdr3_aa cdr3_nt
TRBJ2-1 TRBV7-3 - - CASSLTVGADEQFF TGTGCCAGCAGCTTAACGGTCGGGGCGGATGAGCAGTTCTTC
TRBJ2-1 TRBV29-1 TRBD2 once CSVEWRGGQVEQFF TGCAGCGTTGAGTGGCGGGGGGGCCAGGTTGAGCAGTTCTTC
TRBJ1-5 TRBV29-1 - few CSVRGGFDQPQHF TGCAGCGTGAGGGGGGGCTTCGATCAGCCCCAGCATTTT
TRBJ2-1 TRBV20-1 - many CSARGSNEQFF TGCAGTGCTAGAGGGTCAAATGAGCAGTTCTTC
TRBJ2-1 TRBV6-5 TRBD1 many CASSYRTGAYNEQFF TGTGCCAGCAGTTACCGGACAGGGGCCTACAATGAGCAGTTCTTC
TRBJ2-1 TRBV4-3 TRBD2 many CASSQLLAGTYNEQFF TGCGCCAGCAGCCAACTTCTAGCGGGGACCTACAATGAGCAGTTCTTC
TRBJ1-5 TRBV27 - - CASSGFKGGAVAGAQHF TGTGCCAGCAGTGGGTTTAAGGGGGGGGCGGTTGCTGGGGCCCAGCATTTT
TRBJ2-7 TRBV7-2 - many CASSLDGPSYEQYF TGTGCCAGCAGCTTGGACGGGCCTTCCTACGAGCAGTACTTC
TRBJ1-1 TRBV5-5 - many CASSLFSNTEAFF TGTGCCAGCAGTTTATTTTCGAACACTGAAGCTTTCTTT
TRBJ2-7 TRBV7-3 TRBD2 - CASSLGTSGRNEQYF TGTGCCAGCAGCTTAGGGACTAGCGGGAGAAACGAGCAGTACTTC
TRBJ1-1 TRBV6-1 - - CASSELGVETTEAFF TGTGCCAGCAGTGAACTGGGTGTGGAGACCACTGAAGCTTTCTTT
TRBJ2-7 TRBV29-1 - many CSVGDRTYEQYF TGCAGCGTTGGGGACCGCACCTACGAGCAGTACTTC
TRBJ1-2 TRBV5-1 - many CASYEVQGVGGYTF TGCGCCAGCTACGAGGTCCAGGGCGTTGGTGGCTACACCTTC
TRBJ1-2 TRBV7-9 - - CASSLDGRGTNGYTF TGTGCCAGCAGCTTAGATGGCAGGGGAACAAATGGCTACACCTTC
TRBJ2-7 TRBV27 TRBD2 - CASSRLAGSYEQYF TGTGCCAGCAGTCGACTAGCGGGGAGCTACGAGCAGTACTTC
TRBJ1-5 TRBV6-6 TRBD1 - CAGRDTGATSQHF TGTGCCGGCAGGGATACAGGGGCTACGTCCCAGCATTTT
TRBJ2-5 TRBV7-8 TRBD2 many CASSGSGGYVETQYF TGTGCCAGCAGCGGAAGCGGGGGCTATGTGGAGACCCAGTACTTC
TRBJ1-1 TRBV6-5 - - CASSRMNSEAFF TGTGCCAGCAGTAGGATGAACTCTGAAGCTTTCTTT
TRBJ2-6 TRBV19 - - CASTHSALTSSGANVLTF TGTGCCAGTACCCATTCGGCACTGACTAGCTCTGGGGCCAACGTCCTGACTTTC
TRBJ2-7 TRBV20-1 TRBD2 many CSARRPPSAGGSYEQYF TGCAGTGCTAGAAGACCTCCTTCGGCGGGGGGCTCCTACGAGCAGTACTTC
TRBJ2-7 TRBV3-1 - few CASSQATSYNERYF TGTGCCAGCAGCCAAGCTACCAGCTACAATGAGCGGTACTTC
TRBJ2-3 TRBV7-9 TRBD1 many CASSQGQVGDTQYF TGTGCCAGCAGCCAAGGACAGGTGGGGGATACGCAGTATTTT
TRBJ2-6 TRBV20-1 - many CSARVQGANVLTF TGCAGTGCTAGGGTCCAGGGGGCCAACGTCCTGACTTTC
TRBJ1-1 TRBV9 - - CVSSVEVQVLNTEAFF TGTGTCAGCAGCGTAGAGGTCCAGGTTTTGAACACTGAAGCTTTCTTT
TRBJ2-5 TRBV7-2 - many CASSPGRGTLPQETQYF TGTGCCAGCAGCCCTGGCCGGGGGACTCTACCCCAAGAGACCCAGTACTTC
TRBJ2-3 TRBV4-2 - few CASSTTGGPSTDTQYF TGTGCCAGCAGTACAACCGGGGGGCCTAGCACAGATACGCAGTATTTT
TRBJ2-1 TRBV12-3/TRBV12-4 TRBD2 many CASSLKGSGGALYNEQFF TGTGCCAGCAGTTTAAAAGGTAGCGGGGGGGCACTGTACAATGAGCAGTTCTTC
TRBJ2-6 TRBV29-1 - many CSVRVGGQFDLTF TGCAGCGTGAGGGTGGGAGGACAGTTCGACCTGACTTTC
TRBJ2-7 TRBV2 TRBD1 many CASSEALGQGYEQYF TGTGCCAGCAGTGAAGCGCTGGGACAGGGCTACGAGCAGTACTTC
TRBJ1-4 TRBV5-1 TRBD1 many CASSLGQGIEKLFF TGCGCCAGCAGCTTGGGACAGGGAATTGAAAAACTGTTTTTT
TRBJ2-3 TRBV15 - many CATSRRVRGDTQYF TGTGCCACCAGCAGGAGAGTTCGGGGAGATACGCAGTATTTT
TRBJ1-1 TRBV5-1 - - CASSLANPNTEAFF TGCGCCAGCAGCTTGGCCAACCCGAACACTGAAGCTTTCTTT
TRBJ2-1 TRBV7-3 - few CASSFGRNNEQFF TGTGCCAGCAGCTTCGGACGTAACAATGAGCAGTTCTTC
TRBJ2-1 TRBV7-3 TRBD2 many CASSLRGVAGDDEQFF TGTGCCAGCAGCTTAAGGGGGGTGGCGGGGGACGATGAGCAGTTCTTC
TRBJ2-3 TRBV6-1 TRBD2 many CASRERGLDGAAAQYF TGTGCCAGCAGAGAACGAGGACTAGACGGGGCAGCTGCGCAGTATTTT
TRBJ1-1 TRBV28 TRBD1 - CATHSGGQGAFF TGTGCCACCCATTCCGGAGGACAGGGAGCTTTCTTT
TRBJ2-6 TRBV4-3 - many CASSQDRGSGANVLTF TGCGCCAGCAGCCAAGATAGGGGCTCTGGGGCCAACGTCCTGACTTTC
TRBJ2-7 TRBV20-1 - - CSATRGPTYEQYF TGCAGTGCCACGAGGGGCCCCACCTACGAGCAGTACTTC
TRBJ2-5 TRBV5-1 TRBD2 many CASSPAGGRARTQYF TGCGCCAGCAGCCCGGCGGGGGGGCGGGCAAGGACCCAGTACTTC
TRBJ2-7 TRBV29-1 TRBD2 - CSVAGTSGSEPYEQYF TGCAGCGTGGCCGGGACTAGCGGGAGTGAACCCTACGAGCAGTACTTC
TRBJ2-7 TRBV28 - few CASSRGAPAVYEQYF TGTGCCAGCAGTAGGGGGGCGCCGGCGGTCTACGAGCAGTACTTC
TRBJ2-2 TRBV12-3/TRBV12-4 - few CASSPATGSTGELFF TGTGCCAGCAGTCCTGCTACAGGGAGTACCGGGGAGCTGTTTTTT